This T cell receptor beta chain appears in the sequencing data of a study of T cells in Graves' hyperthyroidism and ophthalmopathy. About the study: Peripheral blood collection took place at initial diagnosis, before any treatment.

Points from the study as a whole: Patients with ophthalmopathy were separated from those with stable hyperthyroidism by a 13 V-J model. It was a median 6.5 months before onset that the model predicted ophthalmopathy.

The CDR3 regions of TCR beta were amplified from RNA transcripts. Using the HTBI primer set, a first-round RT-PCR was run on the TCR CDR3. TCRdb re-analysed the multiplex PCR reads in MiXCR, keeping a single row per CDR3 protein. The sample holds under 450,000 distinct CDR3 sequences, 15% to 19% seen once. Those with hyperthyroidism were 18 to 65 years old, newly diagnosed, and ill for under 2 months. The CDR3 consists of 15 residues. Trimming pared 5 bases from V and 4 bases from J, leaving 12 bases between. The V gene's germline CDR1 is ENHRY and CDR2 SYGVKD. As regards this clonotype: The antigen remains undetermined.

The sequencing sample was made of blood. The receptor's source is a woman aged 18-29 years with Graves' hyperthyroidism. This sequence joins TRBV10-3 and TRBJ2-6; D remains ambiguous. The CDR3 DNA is TGTGCCATCAGTTACTCGGGTAAAGGGGCCAACGTCCTGACTTTC. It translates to CAISYSGKGANVLTF.